These T cell receptor beta chains were read from a single sample in a study of Ad26.COV2.S vaccination and SARS-CoV-2 variants. Some clones are missing from TCRdb's copy, which holds only in-frame ones; the method was immunoSEQ multiplex PCR. The repertoire holds about 350,000 clones, roughly 85% seen once, with 2.5% to 3.5% in the top ten. The sequenced sample was peripheral blood, obtained in a trial of Ad26.COV2.S vaccine versus placebo. The receptors were sampled from a person aged 18-60 years who received the Ad26.COV2.S COVID-19 vaccine or a placebo. Both conserved end residues are part of each CDR3. Each record gives: J gene, clone size, V gene, D gene, CDR3 protein, CDR3 DNA. A D gene is named only where the DNA matches it firmly. Clone sizes are given selectively: once, few, many, or a class where the clone is expanded.

J: TRBJ2-1
size: once
V: TRBV5-1
D: .
CDR3: CASSTDVSSYNEQFF
DNA: TGCGCCAGCAGCACTGACGTCAGCTCCTACAATGAGCAGTTCTTC

J: TRBJ2-5
size: .
V: TRBV7-2
D: .
CDR3: CASSLDRPAGETQYF
DNA: TGTGCCAGCAGCTTAGATCGGCCGGCGGGGGAGACCCAGTACTTC

J: TRBJ1-2
size: .
V: TRBV5-4
D: .
CDR3: CASSYRDRHGYTF
DNA: TGTGCCAGCAGCTACCGGGACCGCCATGGCTACACCTTC

J: TRBJ1-1
size: .
V: TRBV5-5
D: .
CDR3: CASSFRRLNTEAFF
DNA: TGTGCCAGCAGCTTCCGGCGGTTGAACACTGAAGCTTTCTTT

J: TRBJ1-2
size: .
V: TRBV27
D: .
CDR3: CASTSFIRVEVGGYTF
DNA: TGTGCCAGCACCTCTTTCATCAGGGTGGAAGTTGGTGGCTACACCTTC

J: TRBJ1-5
size: .
V: TRBV11-2
D: TRBD1
CDR3: CASSFQGDSNQPQHF
DNA: TGTGCCAGCAGCTTCCAGGGGGATAGCAATCAGCCCCAGCATTTT

J: TRBJ2-7
size: .
V: TRBV7-9
D: .
CDR3: CASSLTQSYEQYF
DNA: TGTGCCAGCAGCTTGACACAGTCCTACGAGCAGTACTTC

J: TRBJ2-7
size: few
V: TRBV29-1
D: .
CDR3: CSGLDSGGPTYEQYF
DNA: TGCAGCGGGCTGGACAGCGGCGGCCCAACCTACGAGCAGTACTTC

J: TRBJ2-7
size: .
V: TRBV6-5
D: .
CDR3: CASRRTLLLYEQYF
DNA: TGTGCCAGCAGAAGGACACTCCTATTATACGAGCAGTACTTC

J: TRBJ2-1
size: .
V: TRBV7-8
D: TRBD2
CDR3: CASSLLAGRGSYNEQFF
DNA: TGTGCCAGCAGCTTACTAGCGGGACGGGGTTCCTACAATGAGCAGTTCTTC

J: TRBJ2-7
size: .
V: TRBV19
D: .
CDR3: CASRDLGTGGLYEQYF
DNA: TGTGCCAGTAGGGACCTAGGGACCGGGGGTCTCTACGAGCAGTACTTC

J: TRBJ2-1
size: .
V: TRBV11-2
D: .
CDR3: CASSLDFGALHNEQFF
DNA: TGTGCCAGCAGCTTAGATTTCGGTGCTTTGCACAATGAGCAGTTCTTC

J: TRBJ1-5
size: .
V: TRBV5-4
D: TRBD1
CDR3: CASSLAGDSQPQHF
DNA: TGTGCCAGCAGCTTGGCCGGGGACAGTCAGCCCCAGCATTTT

J: TRBJ2-7
size: .
V: TRBV5-1
D: TRBD1
CDR3: CASSGDRAPYEQYF
DNA: TGCGCCAGCAGCGGGGACAGGGCCCCCTACGAGCAGTACTTC

J: TRBJ2-5
size: .
V: TRBV3-1/TRBV3-2
D: .
CDR3: CASSQVKPRGLMTQYF
DNA: TGTGCCAGCAGCCAAGTTAAGCCCCGGGGGTTAATGACCCAGTACTTC

J: TRBJ2-2
size: .
V: TRBV14
D: .
CDR3: CASSHLFTGELFF
DNA: TGTGCCAGCAGCCATCTGTTTACCGGGGAGCTGTTTTTT

J: TRBJ2-2
size: .
V: TRBV18
D: .
CDR3: CASSPQRPTGELFF
DNA: TGTGCCAGCTCACCACAGAGGCCCACCGGGGAGCTGTTTTTT

J: TRBJ1-2
size: once
V: TRBV3-1/TRBV3-2
D: .
CDR3: CASSQTTESF
DNA: TGTGCCAGCAGCCAAACGACAGAATCATTC

J: TRBJ2-7
size: .
V: TRBV7-2
D: .
CDR3: CASSPLGRRFSYEQYF
DNA: TGTGCCAGCAGCCCCCTGGGGCGTCGCTTCTCCTACGAGCAGTACTTC

J: TRBJ2-7
size: .
V: TRBV3-1/TRBV3-2
D: .
CDR3: CASSQDPPYEQYF
DNA: TGTGCCAGCAGCCAAGATCCCCCCTACGAGCAGTACTTC

J: TRBJ2-3
size: .
V: TRBV24-1
D: TRBD1
CDR3: CATSDPMTGGGDTQYF
DNA: TGTGCCACCAGTGATCCCATGACAGGGGGCGGAGATACGCAGTATTTT

J: TRBJ2-7
size: few
V: TRBV6-5
D: .
CDR3: CASNRAGSYEQYF
DNA: TGTGCCAGCAATAGGGCAGGGTCCTACGAGCAGTACTTC

J: TRBJ1-4
size: .
V: TRBV11-2
D: .
CDR3: CASSYSRSATNEKLFF
DNA: TGTGCCAGCAGCTACTCACGCTCTGCAACTAATGAAAAACTGTTTTTT

J: TRBJ2-7
size: .
V: TRBV30
D: .
CDR3: CAWSVGGSYEQYF
DNA: TGTGCCTGGAGTGTGGGGGGCTCCTACGAGCAGTACTTC

J: TRBJ1-1
size: .
V: TRBV5-1
D: .
CDR3: CASSLAYGRNTEAFF
DNA: TGCGCCAGCAGCTTGGCCTATGGACGGAACACTGAAGCTTTCTTT

J: TRBJ2-5
size: .
V: TRBV7-7
D: TRBD2
CDR3: CASSSGGPAGTQYF
DNA: TGTGCTAGCAGCTCGGGAGGGCCCGCGGGGACCCAGTACTTC

J: TRBJ1-4
size: .
V: TRBV9
D: TRBD1
CDR3: CASSAGGPGQSSTVNEKLFF
DNA: TGTGCCAGCAGCGCAGGAGGACCGGGACAGTCCTCTACCGTCAATGAAAAACTGTTTTTT

J: TRBJ2-5
size: .
V: TRBV5-4
D: .
CDR3: CASSRQVQETQYF
DNA: TGTGCCAGCAGTCGACAGGTCCAAGAGACCCAGTACTTC

J: TRBJ2-2
size: .
V: TRBV7-2
D: .
CDR3: CASSLGRIGELFF
DNA: TGTGCCAGCAGCTTAGGACGGATCGGGGAGCTGTTTTTT

J: TRBJ2-1
size: .
V: TRBV5-1
D: .
CDR3: CASSPVLGLEFNEQFF
DNA: TGCGCCAGCAGCCCTGTTCTGGGGCTAGAGTTTAATGAGCAGTTCTTC

J: TRBJ2-5
size: .
V: TRBV5-1
D: .
CDR3: CASSQLQETQYF
DNA: TGCGCCAGCAGCCAGCTGCAAGAGACCCAGTACTTC

J: TRBJ2-5
size: .
V: TRBV6-2/TRBV6-3
D: TRBD2
CDR3: CASSRYQLAGRQETQYF
DNA: TGTGCCAGCAGCCGATACCAACTAGCGGGGCGGCAAGAGACCCAGTACTTC

J: TRBJ2-1
size: .
V: TRBV11-3
D: TRBD1
CDR3: CASSDTGGSYNEQFF
DNA: TGTGCCAGCAGCGACACAGGGGGCTCCTACAATGAGCAGTTCTTC

J: TRBJ1-2
size: .
V: TRBV6-2/TRBV6-3
D: .
CDR3: CASSYRGVYGYTF
DNA: TGTGCCAGCAGTTACAGGGGTGTCTATGGCTACACCTTC

J: TRBJ2-3
size: .
V: TRBV27
D: TRBD2
CDR3: CASSWTSPQHTQYF
DNA: TGTGCCAGCTCGTGGACTAGCCCCCAACATACGCAGTATTTT

J: TRBJ2-2
size: few
V: TRBV5-5
D: TRBD1
CDR3: CASSLTTGASTGELFF
DNA: TGTGCCAGCAGCCTTACCACAGGGGCGAGCACCGGGGAGCTGTTTTTT

J: TRBJ1-1
size: .
V: TRBV9
D: .
CDR3: CASSVAGVHTEAFF
DNA: TGTGCCAGCAGCGTAGCAGGGGTCCACACTGAAGCTTTCTTT

J: TRBJ2-1
size: many
V: TRBV2
D: .
CDR3: CASSPYNEQFF
DNA: TGTGCCAGCAGCCCCTACAATGAGCAGTTCTTC

J: TRBJ1-6
size: .
V: TRBV5-1
D: .
CDR3: CASSWAGSQNSPLHF
DNA: TGCGCCAGCAGCTGGGCAGGATCCCAGAATTCACCCCTCCACTTT

J: TRBJ1-2
size: .
V: TRBV2
D: .
CDR3: CASSRQGPNYGYTF
DNA: TGTGCCAGCAGCCGGCAGGGGCCTAACTATGGCTACACCTTC

J: TRBJ2-1
size: .
V: TRBV7-2
D: .
CDR3: CASSLIRAYEQFF
DNA: TGTGCCAGCAGCTTAATAAGAGCTTATGAGCAGTTCTTC

J: TRBJ1-4
size: .
V: TRBV19
D: TRBD1
CDR3: CASSDRVWEKLFF
DNA: TGTGCCAGTTCTGACAGGGTTTGGGAAAAACTGTTTTTT

J: TRBJ1-1
size: .
V: TRBV18
D: .
CDR3: CASSPVAEITNTEAFF
DNA: TGTGCCAGCTCACCAGTGGCAGAAATTACGAACACTGAAGCTTTCTTT

J: TRBJ2-1
size: .
V: TRBV5-1
D: TRBD2
CDR3: CASSILAGAGNEQFF
DNA: TGCGCCAGCAGCATACTAGCGGGAGCTGGAAATGAGCAGTTCTTC

J: TRBJ2-6
size: .
V: TRBV5-4
D: .
CDR3: CASGSSPANVLTF
DNA: TGTGCCAGCGGGAGCAGTCCGGCCAACGTCCTGACTTTC

J: TRBJ2-1
size: .
V: TRBV7-8
D: .
CDR3: CASSLGVGGSSYNEQFF
DNA: TGTGCCAGCAGCTTAGGCGTGGGCGGAAGCTCCTACAATGAGCAGTTCTTC

J: TRBJ2-1
size: .
V: TRBV12-5
D: TRBD1
CDR3: CASGLGQGEIYNEQFF
DNA: TGTGCTAGTGGTTTGGGGCAGGGGGAGATCTACAATGAGCAGTTCTTC

J: TRBJ2-5
size: .
V: TRBV27
D: TRBD1
CDR3: CASRTNRDRAAYTQYF
DNA: TGTGCCAGCAGAACAAACCGGGACAGGGCGGCATATACCCAGTACTTC

J: TRBJ2-7
size: .
V: TRBV6-2/TRBV6-3
D: .
CDR3: CASSLISEQYF
DNA: TGTGCCAGCAGCCTGATCTCCGAGCAGTACTTC

J: TRBJ1-5
size: .
V: TRBV7-2
D: TRBD1
CDR3: CASSYGTGNQPQHF
DNA: TGTGCCAGCAGCTACGGGACAGGGAATCAGCCCCAGCATTTT

J: TRBJ2-7
size: .
V: TRBV27
D: .
CDR3: CASGLTRLYEQYF
DNA: TGTGCCAGCGGTTTGACTAGACTCTACGAGCAGTACTTC

J: TRBJ2-1
size: .
V: TRBV6-2/TRBV6-3
D: TRBD2
CDR3: CASSRTSGSSNEQFF
DNA: TGTGCCAGCAGCAGGACTAGCGGGAGCAGTAATGAGCAGTTCTTC